Listed below are T cell receptor beta chains from one sample, sequenced in a study of blood T cell repertoires in COVID-19. This table comes from immunoSEQ multiplex PCR, and its TCRdb copy is limited to in-frame clones, with some not included. In the table there are tens of thousands of clones, 91% of which are singletons. The sample consisted of peripheral blood. The origin of the receptors is a human donor with active COVID-19. The donor label of this sample is uncertain. The CDR3 runs from the conserved cysteine through the conserved F or W. D genes are given only for firm matches. Some rows mark clone size as missing; the rest say once, few, many or name a class of expanded clone.

d_call,j_call,clone_size,cdr3_length,v_call,cdr3_aa,cdr3_nt
-,TRBJ2-7,once,14,TRBV11-2,CASSLMRGSDEQYF,TGTGCCAGCAGTCTTATGCGGGGCTCCGACGAGCAGTACTTC
-,TRBJ1-4,once,13,TRBV27,CASTQRNNEKLFF,TGTGCCAGCACCCAGAGGAATAATGAAAAACTGTTTTTT
TRBD2,TRBJ2-5,-,15,TRBV6-5,CASSGPRVGGVTQYF,TGTGCCAGCAGCGGACCTCGGGTGGGGGGGGTGACCCAGTACTTC
-,TRBJ1-1,-,12,TRBV6-5,CASSRPGSWAFF,TGTGCCAGCAGTAGGCCAGGGTCCTGGGCTTTCTTT
TRBD2,TRBJ2-5,-,14,TRBV11-3,CASSHTSEGETQYF,TGTGCCAGCAGCCACACTAGCGAAGGGGAGACCCAGTACTTC
-,TRBJ2-5,-,13,TRBV9,CASTGGGGETQYF,TGTGCCAGCACCGGAGGGGGAGGGGAGACCCAGTACTTC
-,TRBJ2-1,-,16,TRBV11-3,CASSLRGASYYNEQFF,TGTGCCAGCAGCTTAAGGGGCGCGTCCTACTACAATGAGCAGTTCTTC
TRBD2,TRBJ2-7,once,17,TRBV7-9,CASSSRPGTSGPYEQYF,TGTGCCAGCAGCTCCAGGCCCGGGACTAGCGGCCCCTACGAGCAGTACTTC
TRBD2,TRBJ2-5,once,16,TRBV7-2,CASSLSSGGGGETQYF,TGTGCCAGCAGCTTAAGTAGCGGGGGAGGGGGAGAGACCCAGTACTTC
TRBD1,TRBJ2-7,once,14,TRBV5-4,CASSSGQGALEQYF,TGTGCCAGCAGCTCGGGACAGGGGGCGCTTGAGCAGTACTTC
TRBD2,TRBJ2-1,-,16,TRBV7-2,CASSLAEGTSQYEQFF,TGTGCCAGCAGCTTAGCGGAAGGGACTAGTCAGTATGAGCAGTTCTTC
-,TRBJ1-1,-,13,TRBV5-1,CASSLSWRAEAFF,TGCGCCAGCAGCTTGTCCTGGCGGGCTGAAGCTTTCTTT
-,TRBJ1-1,-,12,TRBV11-1,CASSFEGTEAFF,TGTGCCAGCAGCTTCGAGGGCACTGAAGCTTTCTTT
TRBD2,TRBJ2-7,-,16,TRBV28,CASSLAGLAGDYEQYF,TGTGCCAGCAGTTTGGCGGGACTAGCGGGAGACTACGAGCAGTACTTC
TRBD2,TRBJ2-2,-,15,TRBV5-1,CASSLGLAAPGELFF,TGCGCCAGCAGCTTGGGTCTAGCGGCTCCCGGGGAGCTGTTTTTT
TRBD1,TRBJ1-5,-,15,TRBV28,CASSTDRASHQPQHF,TGTGCCAGCAGCACCGACAGGGCTTCGCATCAGCCCCAGCATTTT
TRBD2,TRBJ2-7,-,13,TRBV10-3,CATKLAGGNEQYF,TGTGCCACGAAACTAGCGGGAGGCAACGAGCAGTACTTC
TRBD2,TRBJ2-3,-,15,TRBV5-4,CASRDSGSRTDTQYF,TGTGCCAGCAGAGATAGCGGGAGTAGGACAGATACGCAGTATTTT
-,TRBJ2-5,-,12,TRBV9,CASSPREETQYF,TGTGCCAGCAGCCCAAGAGAGGAGACCCAGTACTTC
-,TRBJ2-7,-,19,TRBV15,CATSRDILGSGLKAYEQYF,TGTGCCACCAGCAGAGATATTCTCGGTTCAGGACTCAAAGCCTACGAGCAGTACTTC
-,TRBJ1-2,-,13,TRBV14,CASSPRAGDGYTF,TGTGCCAGCAGCCCCCGCGCAGGGGATGGCTACACCTTC
TRBD1,TRBJ2-1,-,15,TRBV7-9,CASRDRGHPYNEQFF,TGTGCCAGCAGGGACAGGGGGCACCCCTACAATGAGCAGTTCTTC
-,TRBJ2-3,-,15,TRBV11-2,CASSSELGHTDTQYF,TGTGCCAGCAGCTCGGAACTAGGGCACACAGATACGCAGTATTTT
-,TRBJ1-3,-,18,TRBV9,CASSVDAGGPSSGNTIYF,TGTGCCAGCAGCGTAGATGCGGGGGGCCCGTCATCTGGAAACACCATATATTTT
-,TRBJ1-3,-,16,TRBV28,CASSSPQDSSGNTIYF,TGTGCCAGCAGTTCGCCCCAGGACAGCTCTGGAAACACCATATATTTT
-,TRBJ2-5,-,14,TRBV9,CASSSHGFQETQYF,TGTGCCAGCAGCTCCCACGGGTTCCAAGAGACCCAGTACTTC
-,TRBJ1-1,-,13,TRBV19,CASTPLGGTEAFF,TGTGCCAGTACCCCCTTGGGGGGGACTGAAGCTTTCTTT
TRBD2,TRBJ2-7,-,13,TRBV12-5,CASGPPGLNEQYF,TGTGCTAGTGGTCCACCGGGACTAAACGAGCAGTACTTC
TRBD2,TRBJ2-1,-,17,TRBV7-2,CASSLAPGLAGNNEQFF,TGTGCCAGCAGCTTAGCCCCGGGACTAGCGGGCAACAATGAGCAGTTCTTC
TRBD1,TRBJ1-5,once,17,TRBV18,CASSLGQGGGEDQPQHF,TGTGCCAGCTCACTCGGACAGGGTGGCGGTGAGGATCAGCCCCAGCATTTT
TRBD1,TRBJ2-5,-,13,TRBV9,CASRPQGAETQYF,TGTGCCAGCCGACCGCAGGGGGCAGAGACCCAGTACTTC
TRBD1,TRBJ2-5,-,15,TRBV5-4,CASSTQGTGAETQYF,TGTGCCAGCAGCACCCAGGGGACAGGGGCCGAGACCCAGTACTTC
TRBD2,TRBJ2-7,-,13,TRBV28,CASTSGSLYEQYF,TGTGCCAGCACTAGCGGGAGTCTTTACGAGCAGTACTTC
TRBD1,TRBJ1-5,-,15,TRBV28,CASRWDRAVHQPQHF,TGTGCCAGCAGGTGGGACAGGGCCGTGCATCAGCCCCAACATTTT
TRBD2,TRBJ2-6,once,18,TRBV27,CASTFGTSILSGANVLTF,TGTGCCAGCACCTTCGGGACTAGCATTCTCTCTGGGGCCAACGTCCTGACTTTC
-,TRBJ2-1,-,13,TRBV7-3,CASSLSSDNEQFF,TGTGCCAGCAGCTTATCTAGCGACAATGAGCAGTTCTTC
TRBD2,TRBJ2-1,-,15,TRBV11-3,CASMTGLAGNNEQFF,TGTGCCAGCATGACCGGACTAGCGGGTAACAATGAGCAGTTCTTC
TRBD2,TRBJ2-3,-,17,TRBV2,CASRLGTTRYPTDTQYF,TGTGCCAGCAGACTCGGGACTACCAGATACCCTACAGATACGCAGTATTTT
-,TRBJ1-4,-,16,TRBV7-8,CASSFAGERPNEKLFF,TGTGCCAGCAGCTTCGCGGGGGAGAGGCCTAATGAAAAACTGTTTTTT
-,TRBJ1-1,-,13,TRBV27,CASSGWANTEAFF,TGTGCCAGCAGTGGGTGGGCGAACACTGAAGCTTTCTTT
-,TRBJ2-1,-,11,TRBV20-1,CSARLRNEQFF,TGCAGTGCTAGATTGAGGAATGAGCAGTTCTTC
TRBD1,TRBJ2-2,-,14,TRBV2,CASAGQGLIGELFF,TGTGCCAGCGCGGGACAGGGTTTAATCGGGGAGCTGTTTTTT
-,TRBJ2-5,-,13,TRBV28,CASSWGSTRTQYF,TGTGCCAGCAGTTGGGGCAGCACCAGGACCCAGTACTTC
-,TRBJ1-3,-,13,TRBV2,CASSDLSGNTIYF,TGTGCCAGCAGTGATCTCTCTGGAAACACCATATATTTT
-,TRBJ1-1,-,16,TRBV6-1,CASSELARGYGGEAFF,TGTGCCAGCAGTGAACTGGCTCGCGGCTATGGTGGCGAAGCTTTCTTT
-,TRBJ2-2,-,17,TRBV24-1,CATSDLPRGRGTGELFF,TGTGCCACCAGTGATTTACCCCGTGGGCGGGGCACCGGGGAGCTGTTTTTT